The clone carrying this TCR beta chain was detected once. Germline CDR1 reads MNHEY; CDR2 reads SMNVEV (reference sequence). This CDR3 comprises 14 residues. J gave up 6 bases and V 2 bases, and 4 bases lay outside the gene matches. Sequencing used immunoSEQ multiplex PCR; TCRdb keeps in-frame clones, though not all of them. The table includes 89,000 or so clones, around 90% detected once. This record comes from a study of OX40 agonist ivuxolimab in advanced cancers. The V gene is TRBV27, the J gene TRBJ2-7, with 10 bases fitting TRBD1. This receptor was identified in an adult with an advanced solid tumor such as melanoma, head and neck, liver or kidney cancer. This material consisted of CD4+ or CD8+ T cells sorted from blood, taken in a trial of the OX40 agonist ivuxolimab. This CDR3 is CASSLRDRGGEQYF. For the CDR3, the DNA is TGTGCCAGCAGTTTAAGGGACAGGGGAGGCGAGCAGTACTTC.